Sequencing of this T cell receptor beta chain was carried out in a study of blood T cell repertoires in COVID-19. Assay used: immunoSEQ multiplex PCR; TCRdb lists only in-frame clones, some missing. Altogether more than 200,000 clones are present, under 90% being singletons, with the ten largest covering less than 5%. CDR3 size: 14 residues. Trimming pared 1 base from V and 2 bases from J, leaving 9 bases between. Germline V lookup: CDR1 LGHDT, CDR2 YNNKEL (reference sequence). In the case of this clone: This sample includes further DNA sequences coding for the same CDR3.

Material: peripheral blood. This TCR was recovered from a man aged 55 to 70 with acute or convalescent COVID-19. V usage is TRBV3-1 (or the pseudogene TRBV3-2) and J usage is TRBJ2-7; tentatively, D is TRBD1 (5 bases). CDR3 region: CASSQGTPTYEQYF. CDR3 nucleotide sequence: TGTGCCAGCAGCCAAGGGACACCGACCTACGAGCAGTACTTC.